A selection of T cell receptor beta chains follows, all from one sample in a study of blood T cell repertoires in COVID-19. The data were produced by immunoSEQ multiplex PCR, yet TCRdb's version contains in-frame clones alone and is incomplete. The sample gives about 190,000 clones, around 80% of which show up once; roughly 12% is in the top ten. Sequencing input: peripheral blood. These receptors all come from a woman aged 45 to 65 with acute or convalescent COVID-19. Both conserved end residues are part of each CDR3. The D gene is left open where the match is weak. Clone size, where shown, is once, few, many, or a class for clones that have expanded.

J gene | V gene | D gene | clone size | CDR3 DNA | CDR3 protein
TRBJ2-2 | TRBV19 | NA | NA | TGTGCCAGTATTCGCCCAGGGGTGAACACCGGGGAGCTGTTTTTT | CASIRPGVNTGELFF
TRBJ2-1 | TRBV7-2 | NA | NA | TGTGCCAGCAGCTGGGGAGGTTCGGGTGGTTACAATGAGCAGTTCTTC | CASSWGGSGGYNEQFF
TRBJ2-7 | TRBV27 | TRBD2 | NA | TGTGCCAGCTCCCGAGCGGGACTAGCCATCGAGCAGTACTTC | CASSRAGLAIEQYF
TRBJ1-5 | TRBV7-2 | TRBD1 | NA | TGTGCCAGCAGCAGACAGGGGAATCAGCCCCAGCATTTT | CASSRQGNQPQHF
TRBJ1-1 | TRBV6-5 | NA | NA | TGTGCCAGCAGTTCCCCGTGGGGGGTGGATACTGAAGCTTTCTTT | CASSSPWGVDTEAFF
TRBJ1-5 | TRBV7-8 | TRBD1 | NA | TGTGCCAGCAGCTTCGCTCGGCAGGGGGCCGATCAGCCCCAGCATTTT | CASSFARQGADQPQHF
TRBJ2-3 | TRBV27 | TRBD2 | NA | TGTGCCAGCAGTCCCCTTTTGAGTTCTAGCGGGGGGCCCAACGATACGCAGTATTTT | CASSPLLSSSGGPNDTQYF
TRBJ2-7 | TRBV19 | TRBD1 | NA | TGTGCCAGTAGTATAGGGACAGGGAGCTTCTACGAGCAGTACTTC | CASSIGTGSFYEQYF
TRBJ1-2 | TRBV6-5 | TRBD1 | once | TGTGCCAGCACCCCGGGGACAGTCCCGATCTATGGCTACACCTTC | CASTPGTVPIYGYTF
TRBJ2-1 | TRBV6-5 | NA | NA | TGTGCCAGTACCCCTCCCAGGGGCCTCCACAATGAGCAGTTCTTC | CASTPPRGLHNEQFF
TRBJ1-5 | TRBV19 | NA | NA | TGTGCCAGTAGTATTGGTGGCAGGATTAATCAGCCCCAGCATTTT | CASSIGGRINQPQHF
TRBJ1-1 | TRBV14 | NA | NA | TGTGCCAGCAGCACCCGTCAGGGTCCGAACACTGAAGCTTTCTTT | CASSTRQGPNTEAFF
TRBJ2-5 | TRBV28 | TRBD1 | few | TGTGCCAGCAGCTCGACAGGGAGAGAGACCCAGTACTTC | CASSSTGRETQYF
TRBJ1-3 | TRBV2 | NA | few | TGTGCCAGCAGTGAACAGGGGTACACCATATATTTT | CASSEQGYTIYF
TRBJ1-6 | TRBV4-3 | TRBD1 | once | TGCGCCAGCAGCCAAGATGGGGGACAGGGGAATTCACCCCTCCACTTT | CASSQDGGQGNSPLHF
TRBJ1-1 | TRBV18 | NA | NA | TGTGCCAGCTCACCATTTAGTGCGCGGAACACTGAAGCTTTCTTT | CASSPFSARNTEAFF
TRBJ1-6 | TRBV5-6 | NA | NA | TGTGCCAGCAGCTTAGGGGGTCGGAGCTCCTATAATTCACCCCTCCACTTT | CASSLGGRSSYNSPLHF
TRBJ2-2 | TRBV5-1 | NA | NA | TGCGCCAGCAGGGGTTTAACAGGCAGGGGAATTACCGGGGAGCTGTTTTTT | CASRGLTGRGITGELFF
TRBJ2-1 | TRBV4-3 | TRBD2 | NA | TGCGCCAGCAGCCAAGAAGGTCTAGCGGGAGGGCCTGGGAATGAGCAGTTCTTC | CASSQEGLAGGPGNEQFF
TRBJ2-7 | TRBV28 | TRBD1 | NA | TGTGCCAGCACCTTAACAGGGGGCAGCGAGCAGTACTTC | CASTLTGGSEQYF
TRBJ1-6 | TRBV6-1 | NA | NA | TGTGCCAGCAGTGAATCAATCAGCTCCTATAATTCACCCCTCCACTTT | CASSESISSYNSPLHF
TRBJ1-5 | TRBV28 | NA | NA | TGTGCCAGCAGTTTTCAAGGTATCTCACCAGGCCCAAATCAGCCCCAGCATTTT | CASSFQGISPGPNQPQHF
TRBJ2-1 | TRBV18 | NA | NA | TGTGCCAGCTCACCATCGTCGGGTCGAAACAATGAGCAGTTCTTC | CASSPSSGRNNEQFF
TRBJ1-1 | TRBV3-1/TRBV3-2 | NA | NA | TGTGCCAGCAGCCAACTACAGGGGAACACTGAAGCTTTCTTT | CASSQLQGNTEAFF
TRBJ1-2 | TRBV7-5 | NA | NA | TGTGCCAGAAGCGCGACCGGGACAGGGGGCGAAGAAATCTATGGCTACACCTTC | CARSATGTGGEEIYGYTF
TRBJ1-1 | TRBV19 | TRBD1 | once | TGTGCCAGTAGCCCGGACAGGGCGTTTACTGAAGCTTTCTTT | CASSPDRAFTEAFF
TRBJ2-3 | TRBV7-6 | NA | NA | TGTGCCAGCAGCTTAGCTCCCGCGATCCTATCTAGCACAGATACGCAGTATTTT | CASSLAPAILSSTDTQYF
TRBJ2-1 | TRBV2 | NA | NA | TGTGCCAGCAGGAGGGGTCTCGGGAGTGCTGCCTACAATGAGCAGTTCTTC | CASRRGLGSAAYNEQFF
TRBJ1-2 | TRBV6-2/TRBV6-3 | NA | NA | TGTGCCAGCAGTTACCCCTTGTTCTATGGCTACACCTTC | CASSYPLFYGYTF
TRBJ2-3 | TRBV3-1/TRBV3-2 | NA | NA | TGTGCCAGCAGCCAAGCGGGAAGCACAGATACGCAGTATTTT | CASSQAGSTDTQYF
TRBJ2-1 | TRBV7-2 | TRBD2 | NA | TGTGCCAGCAGCTTGACTAGCGGGGGCTACAATGAGCAGTTCTTC | CASSLTSGGYNEQFF
TRBJ2-1 | TRBV19 | TRBD1 | NA | TGTGCCAGTAGTATAGCGCCGACAGGGGGCAGTGAGCAGTTCTTC | CASSIAPTGGSEQFF
TRBJ1-2 | TRBV3-1/TRBV3-2 | NA | NA | TGTGCCAGCAGCTGGACCGGGGGGAACTATGGCTACACCTTC | CASSWTGGNYGYTF
TRBJ1-2 | TRBV6-6 | NA | few | TGTGCCAGCAGGCGGGACCGGACTCAACCACCCACCTTC | CASRRDRTQPPTF
TRBJ1-4 | TRBV14 | NA | few | TGTGCCAGCAGCCGGAACGGAGGTGAAAAACTGTTTTTT | CASSRNGGEKLFF